Each of the 9 T cell receptor beta chains below was sequenced from the same sample in a study of T cell changes during pregnancy in multiple sclerosis. The table came from immunoSEQ multiplex PCR; TCRdb's copy has only in-frame clones and leaves some out. The sample holds under 65,000 clones; roughly 90% are singletons and the top ten take 0.64%. The sequenced sample was CD4+ T cells from peripheral blood mononuclear cells, obtained after pregnancy. All receptors come from a female donor with multiple sclerosis, enrolled in a pregnancy study.

The V call is TRBV30, the J call TRBJ1-2; no clear D gene. Germline CDR1 GTSNPN, CDR2 SVGIG (reference sequence). Between the trimmed V and J ends, which lost 0 bases and 8 bases, there was a span of 13 bases. This CDR3 is 13 amino acids long. The CDR3 is CAWSVRGMAGYTF. The CDR3 DNA follows: TGTGCCTGGAGTGTTCGGGGTATGGCCGGCTACACCTTC.

The CDR3 nucleotides are TGTGCCAGCGAAGTAGGGGGGGCCAAGGGGTACGAGCAGTACTTC. This codes for CASEVGGAKGYEQYF. V usage is TRBV6-1 and J usage is TRBJ2-7; D might be TRBD2 (7 bases). The length of the CDR3 is 15 residues. The germline gives CDR1 MNHNS, CDR2 SASEGT. Trimming stripped 8 bases from V and 4 bases from J, with 21 bases between.

This chain joins TRBV6-5 and TRBJ2-7, with 8 positions matching TRBD2. J gave up 3 bases and V 0 bases, and 4 bases lay outside the gene matches. The CDR3 runs to 15 residues. Germline V gene data show CDR1 as MNHEY and CDR2 as SVGAGI. The CDR3 coding sequence is TGTGCCAGCAGTTACTCTGCGGGGGGTTACTACGAGCAGTACTTC. This codes for CASSYSAGGYYEQYF.

This sequence joins TRBV6-5 and TRBJ2-5; 9 nucleotides line up with TRBD1. The J call may be in error: the DNA end matches TRBJ2-7 better. In germline, CDR1 is MNHEY, CDR2 SVGAGI. CDR3 length: 13 residues. The CDR3 is CASRGQGRNEQYF. The CDR3 DNA sequence: TGTGCCAGCAGAGGACAGGGGCGGAACGAGCAGTACTTC.

The chain links TRBV5-6 to TRBJ1-1, with a tentative D call TRBD1 (5 bases). V was pared by 1 base and J by 7 bases, with 17 bases between. Germline V gives CDR1 SGHDT, CDR2 YYEEEE. This CDR3 comprises 15 residues. CDR3 loop: CASSLFAGLSVEAFF. The CDR3 bases are TGTGCCAGCAGCTTGTTCGCGGGGCTAAGCGTTGAAGCTTTCTTT.

J is TRBJ1-1 and V is TRBV6-5; D unresolved. This CDR3 spans 14 amino acids. Per germline, CDR1 MNHEY and CDR2 SVGAGI. Trimming took off 0 bases at V and 1 base at J, with 6 bases between the two ends. The CDR3 sequence: CASSYSTGNTEAFF. Here the CDR3 DNA reads TGTGCCAGCAGTTACTCGACGGGGAACACTGAAGCTTTCTTT.

The J gene is TRBJ2-7, the V gene TRBV7-2; D might be TRBD2 (6 bases). V was shortened by 4 bases and J by 3 bases, with 19 bases between the two germline ends. Germline loops: CDR1 SGHTA, CDR2 FQGNSA. CDR3 length: 16 residues. The CDR3 nucleotides are TGTGCCAGCAGCTCCTCCCGGGGACTCGACCGCTACGAGCAGTACTTC. Encoded protein: CASSSSRGLDRYEQYF.

The J gene is TRBJ1-2, the V gene TRBV6-5; a weak D match, TRBD1 (5 bases). Deletions cut 4 bases from V and 6 bases from J, with 6 bases between. CDR1 and CDR2 from the germline V gene are MNHEY and SVGAGI. This CDR3 has 11 residues. This CDR3 is CASSWGDGYTF. CDR3 sequence (DNA): TGTGCCAGCAGTTGGGGGGATGGCTACACCTTC.

This chain uses TRBV9 with TRBJ1-2; D call uncertain. The CDR3 totals 12 residues. Looked up from germline, CDR1 is SGDLS and CDR2 is YYNGEE. V dropped 0 bases and J dropped 7 bases, with 7 bases sitting between them. The CDR3 region is CASSVGGIGYTF. As DNA, the CDR3 is TGTGCCAGCAGCGTAGGCGGAATTGGCTACACCTTC.